The clone carrying this T cell receptor (beta chain) was seen only once. What it binds is not known. Libraries were prepared by immunoSEQ multiplex PCR; TCRdb keeps only in-frame clonotypes and omits some of them. The sample lists 120,000 to 150,000 clones; roughly 85% were seen once. The CDR3 contains 13 residues. V was pared by 3 bases and J by 4 bases, with 9 bases between. Per the germline V gene, CDR1 is MNHEY and CDR2 is SMNVEV (reference sequence). This sample stems from a study of radiation and T cells in renal cell carcinoma. Study background: Nephrectomy followed 15 Gy stereotactic body radiation by 4 weeks. Study outcomes and limitations: Baseline intratumoral clonotype presence is unknown without pretreatment biopsies.

Sample time point: baseline pretreatment blood. Treatment given: 15 Gy SBRT to primary tumor, nephrectomy 4 weeks later. Serial blood draws occurred at baseline and 2 and 4 weeks post-SBRT. The J gene is TRBJ2-5, the V gene TRBV27; perhaps TRBD1 as D (5 bases). The TCR sequence derives from a woman aged 45-60 years with renal cell carcinoma. Sequencing was performed on blood, taken from a patient whose treatment included radiotherapy and nephrectomy. CDR3 in DNA: TGTGCCAGCAGTTTCTTAAGGGGAGAGACCCAGTACTTC. It encodes CASSFLRGETQYF.